These 17 T cell receptor beta chains share one sample of origin, sequenced in a study of T cells in women clearing cervical HPV infection (dated by TCRdb to between 2018 and 2020). To prepare the library, the immunoSEQ multiplex PCR assay was applied. The source is immuneACCESS, and TCRdb retained only in-frame sequences with V and J called. Part of the clones is not carried over; for the studies checked, unresolved V genes explain less than half of this, and the remainder is unexplained. The sample table gives 36,000 or so clones. Of the sample, about 7.2% is held by the ten largest clones. The sample was blood buffy coat. These receptors originate from a woman aged 18 to 75 with a cervical HPV16 infection that either progressed to CIN3+ or cleared (not recorded which).

Concerning this clone: The read ends 3 residues before the CDR3 terminus; that terminus is restored from the germline J gene. The chain uses TRBV5-1 and TRBJ2-1, with 8 bases that match TRBD1. The CDR3 sequence is 15 residues long. The germline gives CDR1 SGHRS, CDR2 YFSETQ. J gave up 9 bases and V 4 bases, and 12 bases lay outside the gene matches. Incomplete CDR3 DNA: TGCGCCAGCAGCCCGCGCACCAATACAGGGGGTGAG. Amino acid sequence: CASSPRTNTGGE. The CDR3 in its entirety is CASSPRTNTGGEQFF.

Comment on this clone: The read gets to within 3 residues of the CDR3 end, and the germline J gene fills in the rest. The chain links TRBV7-9 to TRBJ2-1; a weak D match, TRBD1 (6 bases). Germline values: CDR1 SEHNR, CDR2 FQNEAQ (reference sequence). The V and J ends lost 1 base and 4 bases respectively, with 11 bases between them. This CDR3 is built from 15 residues. The sequenced CDR3 bases are TGTGCCAGCAGCTTAGGGCAGGGGAGTTACAATGAG. Protein sequence: CASSLGQGSYNE. The CDR3, in full, reads CASSLGQGSYNEQFF.

A remark on this clone: The read falls 3 residues short of the CDR3 end, and the missing part is taken from the germline J gene. The chain employs TRBV6-1 and TRBJ2-3; tentatively, D is TRBD1 (6 bases). CDR1 is MNHNS, CDR2 SASEGT, per germline. The CDR3 contains 12 residues. CDR3 DNA, as far as it was read: TGTGCCAGCAGTGATTTCAGGGGAGCG. Translation gives CASSDFRGA. The whole CDR3 reads CASSDFRGAQYF.

With respect to this clone: The CDR3 end falls 3 residues outside the read, so it is completed with the germline J gene. The gene calls are TRBV5-1 and TRBJ2-5; no clear D gene. This CDR3 spans 11 amino acids. Germline V gives CDR1 SGHRS, CDR2 YFSETQ. Trimming removed 3 bases at V and 4 bases at J, with 4 bases between. The CDR3: CASSSLETQYF. Incomplete CDR3 DNA: TGCGCCAGCAGCTCCCTAGAGACC.

In regard to this clone: The read terminates 3 residues ahead of where the CDR3 ends, so the germline J gene completes it. The chain has TRBV11-2 and TRBJ1-1; tentatively, D is TRBD1 (5 bases). Germline V gene sequence: CDR1 SGHAT, CDR2 FQNNGV. The CDR3 is 12 residues long. The CDR3 bases that were read are TGTGCCAGCAGCTTAAGCTGGGGGGAC. It specifies CASSLSWGD. The entire CDR3 reads CASSLSWGDAFF.

Of note for this clone: The DNA ends 3 residues before the CDR3 does, and the rest of the CDR3 is filled in from the germline J gene. V is TRBV6-1 and J is TRBJ1-2; TRBD1 matches at 8 bases. This CDR3 is built from 15 residues. Germline V gene sequence: CDR1 MNHNS, CDR2 SASEGT. After removal of 3 bases from V and 1 base from J, the junction contained 4 bases not matched to a gene. The part of the CDR3 DNA that was read is TGTGCCAGCAGTGAGGGGACAGGCCATAACTATGGC. Translated: CASSEGTGHNYG. The entire CDR3 sequence reads CASSEGTGHNYGYTF.

To note about this clone: An end of the junction differs from the germline gene, which may be a read error. Read sequence stops 3 residues before the CDR3 end, and the germline J gene provides the missing end. V gene TRBV6-1 combines with J gene TRBJ1-2; 7 positions match TRBD1. The germline V gene has CDR1 MNHNS and CDR2 SASEGT. The CDR3 has 15 amino acids. The CDR3 loop reads CASSAKTGTDYDYTF. The sequenced part of the CDR3 DNA is TGTGCCAGCAGTGCTAAAACCGGGACAGATTATGAC.

As regards this clone: The read ends 3 residues shy of where the CDR3 ends; the end is completed using the germline J gene. The V call is TRBV5-1, the J call TRBJ1-1; a weak D match, TRBD1 (5 bases). The V end lost 3 bases, the J end lost 6 bases, and 15 bases lay between the germline ends. The CDR3 is 14 residues long. Per germline, CDR1 SGHRS and CDR2 YFSETQ. The chain's CDR3 is CASSSRPGFPEAFF. CDR3 DNA, as far as it was read: TGCGCCAGCAGCTCCCGGCCAGGGTTCCCTGAA.

As regards this clone: The CDR3 end lies 3 residues beyond the end of the read and is filled in from the germline J gene. The V and J genes are TRBV7-2 and TRBJ1-4; 8 positions match TRBD1. CDR1 is SGHTA, CDR2 FQGNSA, per germline. J gave up 3 bases and V 6 bases, and 3 bases lay outside the gene matches. This CDR3 spans 14 amino acids. Partial CDR3 DNA: TGTGCCAGCAGGCAGGGGGCGGCTAATGAAAAA. As protein: CASRQGAANEK. The full CDR3 protein reads CASRQGAANEKLFF.

About this clone: The read gets to within 3 residues of the CDR3 end, and the germline J gene fills in the rest. This chain connects TRBV12-5 to TRBJ2-1; D may be TRBD1 (5 bases). CDR3 length equals 13 residues. Germline V gene data show CDR1 as LGHNT and CDR2 as FRNRAP. Trimming pared 6 bases from V and 9 bases from J, leaving 15 bases between. The part of the CDR3 DNA that was read is TGTGCTAGTGGACGAACCGAGCAGGGTGAG. Translated, it gives CASGRTEQGE. The complete CDR3 reads CASGRTEQGEQFF.

Comments on this clone: The read terminates 3 residues ahead of where the CDR3 ends, so the germline J gene completes it. The chain links TRBV6-1 to TRBJ2-3; D perhaps matches TRBD2 (6 bases). Germline V gives CDR1 MNHNS, CDR2 SASEGT. This CDR3 comprises 18 residues. The sequenced CDR3 bases are TGTGCCAGCAGTGAAGTAGGAGGGAAGGGGTATAGCAATCAGCCG. It translates to CASSEVGGKGYSNQP. Given in full, the CDR3 is CASSEVGGKGYSNQPQYF.

With respect to this clone: With the read ending 3 residues before the CDR3 end, the germline J gene is used to fill in that end. The chain joins TRBV20-1 to TRBJ2-2; D perhaps matches TRBD1 (6 bases). CDR1 and CDR2 from the germline V gene are DFQATT and SNEGSKA (reference sequence). V lost 1 base, J lost 7 bases, and 13 bases lay in between. This CDR3 has 14 residues. The sequenced CDR3 bases are TGCAGTGCTAGAGGCCTACAGGGAATCGGGGAG. Amino acid sequence: CSARGLQGIGE. The full-length CDR3 reads as CSARGLQGIGELFF.

A note on this clone: The observed sequence ends 3 residues before the CDR3 terminus, with the missing tail filled in from the germline J gene. J is TRBJ2-3 and V is TRBV20-1; D gene ambiguous. From germline, CDR1 is DFQATT and CDR2 SNEGSKA (reference sequence). Deletions cut 2 bases from V and 0 bases from J, with 9 bases between. The CDR3 covers 14 residues. CDR3 loop: CSARYSRSTDTQYF. The CDR3 bases that were read are TGCAGTGCTAGATACAGCCGGAGCACAGATACG.

For this clone: The CDR3 is cut off 3 residues early in the read; its end comes from the germline J gene. The chain links TRBV5-1 to TRBJ2-4, with 7 nucleotides matching TRBD1. V lost 4 bases to trimming and J lost 2 bases; unmatched junction nucleotides: 3. The CDR3 runs to 14 residues. Germline CDR1 and CDR2: SGHRS and YFSETQ. CDR3 DNA (partial): TGCGCCAGCAGCCAGGGACAGCCCAAAAACATT. Residues: CASSQGQPKNI. The full-length CDR3 reads as CASSQGQPKNIQYF. Variable domain in full (rest from reference TRBV5-1 and TRBJ2-4): KAGVTQTPRYLIKTRGQQVTLSCSPISGHRSVSWYQQTPGQGLQFLFEYFSETQRNKGNFPGRFSGRQFSNSRSEMNVSTLELGDSALYLCASSQGQPKNIQYFGAGTRLSVL.

Comment on this clone: The read terminates 3 residues ahead of where the CDR3 ends, so the germline J gene completes it. The rearrangement links TRBV12-5 to TRBJ2-7; 11 bases align to TRBD1. V lost 5 bases and J lost 3; bases outside the gene matches: 6. Germline V CDR1 and CDR2: LGHNT, FRNRAP. This CDR3 comprises 15 residues. The DNA read from the CDR3 is TGTGCTAGTGGTCTGGGGACAGGGGGAATCTACGAG. Translating it yields CASGLGTGGIYE. The full CDR3 is CASGLGTGGIYEQYF.

Details on this clone: With the read ending 3 residues before the CDR3 end, the germline J gene is used to fill in that end. V and J are TRBV4-1 and TRBJ2-3; D unresolved. The V and J ends lost 3 bases and 1 base respectively, with 8 bases between them. The CDR3 loop spans 14 amino acids. CDR1 is MGHRA, CDR2 YSYEKL, per germline. The sequenced part of the CDR3 DNA is TGCGCCAGCAGCCATCACTCTGGCACAGATACG. Its translation: CASSHHSGTDT. The full CDR3 reads CASSHHSGTDTQYF.

A word on this clone: Read sequence stops 3 residues before the CDR3 end, and the germline J gene provides the missing end. The chain links TRBV11-2 to TRBJ1-3; a weak D match, TRBD1 (5 bases). This CDR3 is built from 15 residues. The germline V and J ends were trimmed by 2 bases and 9 bases, with 17 bases remaining between them. Per germline, CDR1 SGHAT and CDR2 FQNNGV. CDR3 DNA, as far as it was read: TGTGCCAGCAGCTTAAGGAGCACCAGGGTTTCCACC. As protein: CASSLRSTRVST. The whole CDR3 protein reads CASSLRSTRVSTIYF. Using reference TRBV11-2 and TRBJ1-3 for the parts outside the CDR3, the full variable domain is EAGVAQSPRYKIIEKRQSVAFWCNPISGHATLYWYQQILGQGPKLLIQFQNNGVVDDSQLPKDRFSAERLKGVDSTLKIQPAKLEDSAVYLCASSLRSTRVSTIYFGEGSWLTVV.